This entry lists 17 T cell receptor beta chains sequenced from one sample in a study of T cell responses to AZD1222 COVID-19 vaccine. Assay: immunoSEQ multiplex PCR; the TCRdb copy retains only in-frame clones and omits some. Among 150,000 to 200,000 clones listed, around 88% were seen once. The material was peripheral blood, obtained 28 days after the second AZD1222 dose. These receptors were collected from an adult who received the AZD1222 COVID-19 vaccine.

This sequence joins TRBV5-4 and TRBJ2-1, with 11 bases fitting TRBD1. CDR1 is SGHNT and CDR2 is YYREEE in the germline V gene (reference sequence). The J segment lost 7 bases and the V segment lost 0 bases, leaving 6 bases of the junction unmatched. This CDR3 contains 16 residues. The CDR3 reads CASSLGRDRGRNEQFF. In nucleotides, the CDR3 is TGTGCCAGCAGCTTGGGCCGGGACAGGGGGAGGAATGAGCAGTTCTTC.

The chain is built from TRBV11-2 and TRBJ1-6; no definite D call. Per germline, CDR1 SGHAT and CDR2 FQNNGV. V lost 2 bases and J 9 bases, leaving 17 bases between the germline ends. The CDR3 is 16 amino acids. CDR3 amino acids: CASSLIPGPGGSPLHF. The CDR3 nucleotides are TGTGCCAGCAGCTTAATCCCCGGGCCTGGCGGTTCACCCCTCCACTTT.

The V gene is TRBV4-3, the J gene TRBJ2-2; 8 bases line up with TRBD1. In germline, CDR1 is LGHNA, CDR2 YSLEER. The CDR3 is 16 amino acids. V dropped 2 bases and J dropped 7; count of bases not matched to a gene: 9. The CDR3 reads CASSQNTDRAYGELFF. For the CDR3, the DNA is TGCGCCAGCAGCCAAAACACGGACAGGGCTTACGGGGAGCTGTTTTTT.

The chain links TRBV6-5 to TRBJ1-1, with D tentatively TRBD1 (5 bases). The CDR3 covers 13 residues. Looked up from germline, CDR1 is MNHEY and CDR2 is SVGAGI. V was pared by 6 bases and J by 5 bases, with 13 bases between. CDR3 protein: CASRPQGSTEAFF. The CDR3 nucleotides are TGTGCCAGCAGGCCGCAGGGAAGTACTGAAGCTTTCTTT.

The V call is TRBV18, the J call TRBJ2-5; a weak D match, TRBD2 (6 bases). Germline loops: CDR1 KGHSH, CDR2 LQKENI. V lost 3 bases to trimming and J lost 5 bases, with 22 bases between them. The CDR3 sequence is 17 residues long. CDR3 residues: CASSPRKTSWSTETQYF. CDR3 bases: TGTGCCAGCTCACCTAGGAAGACTAGTTGGTCAACGGAGACCCAGTACTTC.

There are a few counts of this clone. Other DNA sequences of this sample code for an identical CDR3. V usage is TRBV18 and J usage is TRBJ2-7; D is undetermined. CDR1 and CDR2 (germline): KGHSH, LQKENI. The CDR3 sequence is 14 residues long. V lost 3 bases, J lost 1 base, and 10 bases lay in between. The CDR3 bases are TGTGCCAGCTCACCGTCTCGAGGTTCCTACGAGCAGTACTTC. Its translation: CASSPSRGSYEQYF.

The chain recombines TRBV7-9 with TRBJ1-1; D may be TRBD1 (5 bases). V was shortened by 1 base and J by 8 bases, with 17 bases between the two germline ends. The CDR3 contains 15 residues. Germline CDR1 and CDR2: SEHNR and FQNEAQ (reference sequence). The CDR3 spells CASSLDKGQPDEAFF. The CDR3 DNA is TGTGCCAGCAGCTTAGATAAGGGGCAACCAGACGAAGCTTTCTTT.

This sequence joins TRBV3-1 (or the pseudogene TRBV3-2) and TRBJ1-4, with 7 bases identical to TRBD1. This CDR3 has 15 amino acids. Losses at the gene ends were 1 base for V and 6 bases for J; bases not matched to a gene: 5. CDR1 and CDR2 (germline): LGHDT, YNNKEL (reference sequence). In nucleotides, the CDR3 is TGTGCCAGCAGCCAAGGCGGGACAGATGATGAAAAACTGTTTTTT. This gives the protein CASSQGGTDDEKLFF.

V and J are TRBV5-6 and TRBJ2-1, with 14 bases aligning to TRBD2. Germline V gene sequence: CDR1 SGHDT, CDR2 YYEEEE. This CDR3 has 17 residues. Trimming cost V 4 bases and J 7 bases; bases outside gene matches: 10. CDR3 nucleotide sequence: TGTGCCAGCAGCCATAGACTAGCGGGGGGGAGCCGGAATGAGCAGTTCTTC. The encoded protein is CASSHRLAGGSRNEQFF.

The chain uses TRBV6-5 and TRBJ1-2; maybe TRBD1 (5 bases). Germline CDR1 is MNHEY and CDR2 is SVGAGI. The length of the CDR3 is 13 residues. V was trimmed by 5 bases and J by 7 bases, leaving 14 bases between them. CDR3 sequence (DNA): TGTGCCAGCAGTCCCCTCAGGGATTCTGGCTACACCTTC. Translating it yields CASSPLRDSGYTF.

This chain's CDR3 is CASSLGGNSYEQYF. DNA of the CDR3: TGCGCCAGCAGCTTGGGGGGGAACTCCTACGAGCAGTACTTC. The rearrangement links TRBV5-1 to TRBJ2-7; D possibly matches TRBD1 or TRBD2 (5 bases each). Germline lookup yields CDR1 SGHRS and CDR2 YFSETQ. The length of the CDR3 is 14 residues. V lost 0 bases to trimming and J lost 0 bases, with 7 bases between them.

The J gene is TRBJ2-3, the V gene TRBV4-1, with 7 bases fitting TRBD2. CDR3 length: 16 residues. J gave up 9 bases and V 4 bases, and 16 bases lay outside the gene matches. Per germline, CDR1 MGHRA and CDR2 YSYEKL. The CDR3 bases are TGCGCCAGCAGCCTGAGGGCGGGGGAGGCCTCCACGACGCAGTATTTT. Protein: CASSLRAGEASTTQYF.

This clone rates as medium-sized. The V gene is TRBV7-6, the J gene TRBJ2-3; 10 bases fit TRBD1. V lost 10 bases to trimming and J lost 5 bases; unmatched junction nucleotides: 18. The CDR3 totals 17 residues. Per the germline V gene, CDR1 is SGHVS and CDR2 is FNYEAQ. The CDR3 DNA reads TGTGCCACCAAAAAATACCGGGACAGGGGCGACCAAGATACGCAGTATTTT. It is translated as CATKKYRDRGDQDTQYF. The variable domain in full, with the rest retrieved from reference TRBV7-6 and TRBJ2-3, is GAGVSQSPRYKVTKRGQDVALRCDPISGHVSLYWYRQALGQGPEFLTYFNYEAQQDKSGLPNDRFSAERPEGSISTLTIQRTEQRDSAMYRCATKKYRDRGDQDTQYFGPGTRLTVL.

The chain links TRBV7-6 to TRBJ2-7; 11 nucleotides align to TRBD2. Germline trimming cut 5 bases from V and 3 bases from J; bases unmatched to any gene: 15. Per the germline V gene, CDR1 is SGHVS and CDR2 is FNYEAQ. The CDR3 spans 18 residues. CDR3 DNA: TGTGCCAGCAGCCGAAACCCGGTGACTAGCGGGGCAAACTACGAGCAGTACTTC. Encoded protein: CASSRNPVTSGANYEQYF. The full variable domain, in which reference TRBV7-6 and TRBJ2-7 provide the parts outside the CDR3, is GAGVSQSPRYKVTKRGQDVALRCDPISGHVSLYWYRQALGQGPEFLTYFNYEAQQDKSGLPNDRFSAERPEGSISTLTIQRTEQRDSAMYRCASSRNPVTSGANYEQYFGPGTRLTVT.

The chain recombines TRBV7-2 with TRBJ1-5; no clear D. The CDR3 covers 16 residues. The V end was cut by 5 bases, the J end by 5 bases, with 19 bases between. The germline V gene has CDR1 SGHTA and CDR2 FQGNSA. The CDR3, as DNA: TGTGCCAGCAGCGCCGCAGGTCAAGGATGGGATCAGCCCCAGCATTTT. Protein sequence: CASSAAGQGWDQPQHF.

The rearrangement joins TRBV27 to TRBJ2-4, with D unclear. Germline assignment: CDR1 MNHEY and CDR2 SMNVEV (reference sequence). Trimming pared 4 bases from V and 0 bases from J, leaving 10 bases between. The CDR3 totals 15 residues. This chain's CDR3 is CASSSRSSAKNIQYF. The CDR3 DNA sequence: TGTGCCAGCAGTTCTAGGTCTTCAGCCAAAAACATTCAGTACTTC.

V gene TRBV10-3 combines with J gene TRBJ2-5; possible D gene TRBD2, 5 bases. This CDR3 is 13 amino acids long. Germline V CDR1 and CDR2: ENHRY, SYGVKD. V lost 5 bases and J 4 bases, leaving 11 bases between the germline ends. The CDR3 loop reads CAISLDGVETQYF. The CDR3 bases are TGTGCCATCAGTCTCGACGGGGTAGAGACCCAGTACTTC.